One and the same sample provided the 20 T cell receptor beta chains below, sequenced in a study of blood T cell repertoires in COVID-19. TCRdb's copy holds only in-frame clones and misses some; the assay was immunoSEQ multiplex PCR. The data show a few hundred thousand clones, 80% to 90% seen once. Sequenced input: PBMCs or T cells enriched from blood (not recorded which). Receptors were obtained from a woman aged 40 to 50 who had been exposed to COVID-19.

The chain combines TRBV6-5 with TRBJ1-5; TRBD1 is a possible D gene (6 bases). CDR1 is MNHEY, CDR2 SVGAGI, per germline. Deletions cut 5 bases from V and 0 bases from J, with 8 bases between. The CDR3 spans 14 residues. The CDR3 DNA sequence: TGTGCCAGCAGTCGGACAGTTAGCAATCAGCCCCAGCATTTT. This sequence encodes CASSRTVSNQPQHF.

This rearrangement joins TRBV9 to TRBJ2-5; 16 nucleotides match TRBD2. V lost 3 bases and J lost 5; bases outside the gene matches: 4. CDR1 and CDR2 from the germline V gene are SGDLS and YYNGEE. This CDR3 region has 16 residues. This CDR3 reads CASSGKGLAGGETQYF. In DNA, the CDR3 is TGTGCCAGCAGCGGGAAGGGACTAGCGGGGGGGGAGACCCAGTACTTC.

The chain joins TRBV19 to TRBJ1-5; D possibly corresponds to TRBD1 (5 bases). Trimming took 1 base from V and 11 from J, leaving 18 bases between them. Germline assignment: CDR1 LNHDA and CDR2 SQIVND (reference sequence). This CDR3 region has 15 residues. The CDR3 DNA reads as TGTGCCAGTAGTATAGGGGGCAGCCTTATCAGGGCCCAGCATTTT. Amino acid sequence: CASSIGGSLIRAQHF.

Details on this clone: One junction end does not reproduce the germline sequence, and a read error may be involved. The chain joins TRBV5-1 to TRBJ1-2; TRBD1 matches at 7 bases. The CDR3 spans 15 residues. The germline CDR1 and CDR2 sequences are SGHRS and YFSETQ. CDR3 DNA sequence: TGTGCCAGCAGCACGGGACAGCCAGGGGACTATGGCTACACCTTC. This encodes CASSTGQPGDYGYTF.

The DNA for the CDR3 is TGTGCCAGCAGTTTAGGGGGGCGGGAGCAGTTCTTC. This encodes CASSLGGREQFF. The chain has TRBV12-3 or TRBV12-4 and TRBJ2-1, with D possibly TRBD1 on 6 matching bases. Trimming took off 1 base at V and 10 bases at J, with 8 bases between the two ends. The CDR3 is 12 residues long.

This rearrangement joins TRBV7-9 to TRBJ1-4, with TRBD1 matching over 7 bases. Germline V gene sequence: CDR1 SEHNR, CDR2 FQNEAQ (reference sequence). V lost 6 bases, J lost 6 bases, and 7 bases stayed unmatched. This CDR3 is built from 14 residues. The CDR3 loop reads CASSPGTVHEKLFF. The CDR3 DNA follows: TGTGCCAGCAGTCCCGGGACAGTCCATGAAAAACTGTTTTTT.

This chain joins TRBV28 and TRBJ1-2; D might be TRBD1 (5 bases). Trimming removed 10 bases at V and 6 bases at J, with 18 bases between. In germline, CDR1 is MDHEN, CDR2 SYDVKM. The length of the CDR3 is 13 residues. Written as DNA, the CDR3 is TGTGCCACCTCCGTTAGGGGCGGGGATGGCTACACCTTC. Its protein is CATSVRGGDGYTF.

The CDR3 coding sequence is TGTGCCAGCAGCATCGGGAGGACCGCGACTTGGGGGCAGTATTTT. This translates into CASSIGRTATWGQYF. The chain carries TRBV13 and TRBJ2-3, with TRBD2 identical over 7 bases. Germline values: CDR1 PRHDT, CDR2 FYEKMQ (reference sequence). V dropped 5 bases and J dropped 11; count of bases not matched to a gene: 16. The CDR3 runs 15 residues.

The gene calls are TRBV5-1 and TRBJ2-7; D possibly corresponds to TRBD1 (6 bases). Germline CDR1 SGHRS, CDR2 YFSETQ. The CDR3 extends over 16 amino acids. V lost 5 bases, J lost 0 bases, and 18 bases lay in between. In DNA, the CDR3 is TGCGCCAGCAGTCGCCTAGCAGGGGCTAGCTCCTACGAGCAGTACTTC. It encodes CASSRLAGASSYEQYF.

The rearrangement uses TRBV24-1 and TRBJ1-2, with D perhaps TRBD1 (5 bases). CDR3 length: 15 amino acids. With 4 bases removed from V and 8 bases from J, the gap between germline ends came to 19 bases. Germline assignment: CDR1 KGHDR and CDR2 SFDVKD. CDR3 region: CATSEATGGIRGYTF. DNA for the CDR3: TGTGCCACCAGTGAGGCGACCGGGGGGATCCGGGGCTACACCTTC.

The chain couples TRBV10-3 to TRBJ1-5; 8 bases line up with TRBD1. V was clipped by 3 bases and J by 15 bases; unmatched bases: 13. Germline loops: CDR1 ENHRY, CDR2 SYGVKD. This CDR3 region has 14 residues. The CDR3 here is CAISDGQGKASWHF. The CDR3, as DNA: TGTGCCATCAGTGACGGACAGGGTAAAGCGAGCTGGCATTTT.

This clone was counted a single time. V and J are TRBV7-9 and TRBJ2-3, with no clear D. This CDR3 comprises 15 residues. V was shortened by 0 bases and J by 0 bases, with 7 bases between the two germline ends. Per the germline V gene, CDR1 is SEHNR and CDR2 is FQNEAQ (reference sequence). The CDR3 DNA sequence: TGTGCCAGCAGCTTAGCGGTAACTAGCACAGATACGCAGTATTTT. Protein: CASSLAVTSTDTQYF.

The V call is TRBV4-3, the J call TRBJ2-1; D is ambiguous. The V end was cut by 4 bases, the J end by 5 bases, with 6 bases between. The CDR3 sequence is 12 residues long. Germline V gene lookup returns CDR1 LGHNA and CDR2 YSLEER. The chain's CDR3 is CASSPRDNEQFF. In DNA form, the CDR3 reads TGCGCCAGCAGCCCACGGGACAATGAGCAGTTCTTC.

This chain joins TRBV4-3 and TRBJ1-6, with 7 bases aligning to TRBD1. J gave up 10 bases and V 0 bases, and 9 bases lay outside the gene matches. The germline V gene has CDR1 LGHNA and CDR2 YSLEER. CDR3 size: 16 residues. CDR3 sequence: CASSQDRDRWSSPLHF. Written as DNA, the CDR3 is TGCGCCAGCAGCCAAGATCGGGACAGATGGAGCTCACCCCTCCACTTT.

The chain couples TRBV4-2 to TRBJ1-2; weak D call: TRBD1 (5 bases). The V end was cut by 1 base, the J end by 1 base, with 7 bases between. CDR3 size: 14 residues. CDR1 and CDR2 from the germline V gene are LGHNA and YNFKEQ. The CDR3 spells CASSQGRDNYGYTF. In DNA, the CDR3 is TGTGCCAGCAGCCAAGGCAGGGATAACTATGGCTACACCTTC.

The V and J genes are TRBV27 and TRBJ1-4, with D uncertain. The CDR3 consists of 13 residues. Trimming cost V 2 bases and J 6 bases, with 7 bases left between them. The germline V gene has CDR1 MNHEY and CDR2 SMNVEV (reference sequence). CDR3 amino acids: CASSLRPDEKLFF. The CDR3 nucleotides are TGTGCCAGCAGTTTACGCCCGGATGAAAAACTGTTTTTT.

This chain links TRBV2 with TRBJ1-6; D is uncertain. CDR1 is SNHLY, CDR2 FYNNEI, per germline. There are 16 residues in the CDR3. The germline V and J ends were trimmed by 1 base and 7 bases, with 14 bases remaining between them. As DNA, the CDR3 is TGTGCCAGCAGTGAAGATCCGGGTTTGTTCAATTCACCCCTCCACTTT. This translates into CASSEDPGLFNSPLHF. Full variable domain (rest looked up from reference TRBV2 and TRBJ1-6): EPEVTQTPSHQVTQMGQEVILRCVPISNHLYFYWYRQILGQKVEFLVSFYNNEISEKSEIFDDQFSVERPDGSNFTLKIRSTKLEDSAMYFCASSEDPGLFNSPLHFGNGTRLTVT.

The CDR3 DNA is TGTGCCAGCGCCAGGGACAGGGAAAAGACCCAGTACTTC. Protein sequence: CASARDREKTQYF. V gene TRBV6-5 combines with J gene TRBJ2-5, with 9 bases matching TRBD1. The CDR3 covers 13 residues. Unmatched junction bases numbered 7, after V lost 8 bases and J lost 6 bases. Germline values: CDR1 MNHEY, CDR2 SVGAGI.

V gene TRBV3-1 (or the pseudogene TRBV3-2) combines with J gene TRBJ2-5, with D maybe TRBD2 (6 bases). Between the trimmed V and J ends, which lost 3 bases and 0 bases, there was a span of 14 bases. Germline V gene sequence: CDR1 LGHDT, CDR2 YNNKEL (reference sequence). The CDR3 has 16 residues. CDR3 sequence: CASSQISGSYQETQYF. The CDR3, as DNA: TGTGCCAGCAGCCAGATTAGCGGCTCGTACCAAGAGACCCAGTACTTC.

The rearrangement joins TRBV11-1 to TRBJ1-1, with D possibly being TRBD1 (5 bases). V gave up 5 bases and J gave up 1 base, with 14 bases separating them. The CDR3 extends over 15 amino acids. The germline V gene encodes CDR1 SGHAT and CDR2 FQDESV (reference sequence). The CDR3 loop reads CASSPQGLSNTEAFF. The CDR3 nucleotides are TGTGCCAGCAGCCCTCAGGGTCTTTCGAACACTGAAGCTTTCTTT.